The 30 T cell receptor beta chains below all came from one sample that was sequenced in a study of control samples from healthy donors and cancer patients. The table came from immunoSEQ multiplex PCR; TCRdb's copy has only in-frame clones and leaves some out. The profile shows about 1,800 clones, roughly 80% of them singletons. The sample taken for sequencing was formalin-fixed, paraffin-embedded tissue. These receptor sequences come from a female donor with lung cancer.

The genes are TRBV7-9 and TRBJ2-1; the match to TRBD1 covers 8 bases. Germline CDR1 reads SEHNR; CDR2 reads FQNEAQ (reference sequence). With V trimmed by 4 bases and J by 8 bases, 4 bases remained unmatched. The CDR3 has 13 residues. CDR3 protein: CASSSTGVHEQFF. The CDR3 DNA is TGTGCCAGCAGCTCGACAGGGGTCCATGAGCAGTTCTTC.

V gene TRBV27 combines with J gene TRBJ2-2; D is unclear. The CDR3 has 14 amino acids. V was trimmed by 2 bases and J by 7 bases, leaving 11 bases between them. Looked up from germline, CDR1 is MNHEY and CDR2 is SMNVEV (reference sequence). This CDR3 is CASSLLSTHGELFF. DNA of the CDR3: TGTGCCAGCAGTTTACTTTCAACGCACGGGGAGCTGTTTTTT.

The chain combines TRBV11-2 with TRBJ2-3, with D uncertain. The CDR3 covers 15 residues. The germline gives CDR1 SGHAT, CDR2 FQNNGV. V was cut by 5 bases and J by 2 bases, with 14 bases left in between. CDR3 loop: CASSRTVQYTDTQYF. In nucleotides, the CDR3 is TGTGCCAGCAGCCGGACGGTGCAATACACAGATACGCAGTATTTT.

The chain links TRBV2 to TRBJ2-1, with D unresolved. V lost 4 bases to trimming and J lost 10 bases, with 8 bases between them. Germline V CDR1 and CDR2: SNHLY, FYNNEI. This CDR3 is built from 11 residues. Here the CDR3 DNA reads TGTGCCAGCAGTGTCGCGAGCGAGCAGTTCTTC. This sequence encodes CASSVASEQFF.

The J gene is TRBJ1-1, the V gene TRBV2; weak D call: TRBD1 (6 bases). V dropped 3 bases and J dropped 5 bases, with 13 bases sitting between them. There are 14 residues in the CDR3. The germline V gene encodes CDR1 SNHLY and CDR2 FYNNEI. In DNA, the CDR3 is TGTGCCAGCAGTGATCAGGGGCCGGAGACTGAAGCTTTCTTT. It translates to CASSDQGPETEAFF. The full variable domain, rest sourced from reference TRBV2 and TRBJ1-1, is EPEVTQTPSHQVTQMGQEVILRCVPISNHLYFYWYRQILGQKVEFLVSFYNNEISEKSEIFDDQFSVERPDGSNFTLKIRSTKLEDSAMYFCASSDQGPETEAFFGQGTRLTVV.

This chain connects TRBV2 to TRBJ1-1; tentatively, D is TRBD1 (6 bases). V dropped 8 bases and J dropped 6 bases, with 10 bases sitting between them. Germline CDR1 SNHLY, CDR2 FYNNEI. This CDR3 has 11 residues. CDR3 in amino acids: CASGRQAEAFF. Written as DNA, the CDR3 is TGTGCCAGCGGTCGACAGGCTGAAGCTTTCTTT.

The chain joins TRBV7-2 to TRBJ1-5; D might be TRBD1 (5 bases). This CDR3 has 15 residues. Looked up from germline, CDR1 is SGHTA and CDR2 is FQGNSA. The germline V and J ends were trimmed by 1 base and 7 bases, with 14 bases remaining between them. The CDR3 DNA sequence: TGTGCCAGCAGCTTAGACAGGACCGGGTGGCAGCCCCAGCATTTT. Translating it yields CASSLDRTGWQPQHF.

The chain employs TRBV5-1 and TRBJ2-3, with D possibly TRBD2 on 6 matching bases. The germline V gene encodes CDR1 SGHRS and CDR2 YFSETQ. The V end was cut by 0 bases, the J end by 2 bases, with 13 bases between. The CDR3 covers 16 residues. The CDR3 coding sequence is TGCGCCAGCAGCTTGGTTTCGACGGGAGTCACAGATACGCAGTATTTT. It codes for CASSLVSTGVTDTQYF.

The chain recombines TRBV11-1 with TRBJ2-1; 9 bases are shared with TRBD2. V shed 1 base, J shed 9 bases, and the junction held 10 bases outside the gene matches. The CDR3 extends over 16 amino acids. CDR1 is SGHAT, CDR2 FQDESV, per germline (reference sequence). The CDR3 DNA follows: TGTGCCAGCAGCTTAGGCGGCGGGAGGGCCGCCAGTGAGCAGTTCTTC. Residues: CASSLGGGRAASEQFF.

The chain couples TRBV3-1 (or the pseudogene TRBV3-2) to TRBJ2-7; perhaps TRBD1 as D (5 bases). Germline V gene data show CDR1 as LGHDT and CDR2 as YNNKEL (reference sequence). Trimming shortened V by 1 base and J by 3 bases, and 13 bases separated the two germline ends. The CDR3 runs 15 residues. The CDR3 spells CASSQAPGSHYEQYF. CDR3 coding DNA: TGTGCCAGCAGCCAAGCCCCAGGGTCTCACTACGAGCAGTACTTC.

The chain couples TRBV9 to TRBJ2-1; D may be TRBD2 (5 bases). The CDR3 has 14 amino acids. Germline assignment: CDR1 SGDLS and CDR2 YYNGEE. With 6 bases removed from V and 5 bases from J, the gap between germline ends came to 15 bases. The CDR3 DNA sequence: TGTGCCAGCAATCAAGCGGAGATACACAATGAGCAGTTCTTC. It is translated as CASNQAEIHNEQFF. Variable domain in full (rest from reference TRBV9 and TRBJ2-1): DSGVTQTPKHLITATGQRVTLRCSPRSGDLSVYWYQQSLDQGLQFLIQYYNGEERAKGNILERFSAQQFPDLHSELNLSSLELGDSALYFCASNQAEIHNEQFFGPGTRLTVL.

The chain has TRBV4-1 and TRBJ1-1; 11 nucleotides line up with TRBD1. The CDR3 runs 18 residues. V was pared by 0 bases and J by 5 bases, with 11 bases of the junction left unmatched. CDR1 MGHRA and CDR2 YSYEKL come from the germline V gene. CDR3 protein: CASSQDGGGQGARTEAFF. In DNA form, the CDR3 reads TGCGCCAGCAGCCAAGATGGGGGAGGACAGGGGGCCCGAACTGAAGCTTTCTTT.

The chain links TRBV27 to TRBJ1-6; D call uncertain. Looked up from germline, CDR1 is MNHEY and CDR2 is SMNVEV (reference sequence). The CDR3 is made up of 13 amino acids. Deletions cut 4 bases from V and 12 bases from J, with 13 bases between. The CDR3 reads CASSSGPPVPLHF. CDR3 in DNA: TGTGCCAGCAGTTCAGGACCGCCAGTACCCCTCCACTTT.

This sequence joins TRBV2 and TRBJ1-2; weak D call: TRBD1 (5 bases). The CDR3 is made up of 14 amino acids. In germline, CDR1 is SNHLY, CDR2 FYNNEI. V was cut by 1 base and J by 2 bases, with 8 bases left in between. The CDR3, as DNA: TGTGCCAGCAGTGAAGGTCAGGGAAACTATGGCTACACCTTC. Translated, it gives CASSEGQGNYGYTF.

This rearrangement joins TRBV5-1 to TRBJ1-1, with no clear D. This CDR3 is 15 amino acids long. Per germline, CDR1 SGHRS and CDR2 YFSETQ. The V and J ends lost 7 bases and 2 bases respectively, with 18 bases between them. The CDR3 here is CASRPLISGNTEAFF. CDR3 sequence (DNA): TGCGCCAGCCGGCCACTCATCTCCGGTAACACTGAAGCTTTCTTT.

The gene calls are TRBV3-1 (or the pseudogene TRBV3-2) and TRBJ2-7; 8 positions agree with TRBD1. The CDR3 spans 16 residues. Trimming removed 0 bases from V and 2 bases from J; junction bases left unmatched: 6. From germline, CDR1 is LGHDT and CDR2 YNNKEL (reference sequence). The CDR3, as DNA: TGTGCCAGCAGCCAAGAAAGCAGGGGGCCCCCCTACGAGCAGTACTTC. It is translated as CASSQESRGPPYEQYF.

The chain has TRBV3-1 (or the pseudogene TRBV3-2) and TRBJ2-5; D perhaps matches TRBD2 (5 bases). Germline assignment: CDR1 LGHDT and CDR2 YNNKEL (reference sequence). CDR3 length: 14 amino acids. With 0 bases removed from V and 11 bases from J, the gap between germline ends came to 16 bases. CDR3 amino acids: CASSQDPRPGEQYF. CDR3 bases: TGTGCCAGCAGCCAAGACCCCAGACCTGGGGAGCAGTACTTC.

This chain connects TRBV30 to TRBJ2-2; the D gene could be TRBD1 or TRBD2 (5 bases each). The germline V and J ends were trimmed by 3 bases and 2 bases, with 10 bases remaining between them. Germline V lookup: CDR1 GTSNPN, CDR2 SVGIG (reference sequence). The CDR3 has 14 amino acids. The chain's CDR3 is CAWRPGPNTGELFF. In DNA, the CDR3 is TGTGCCTGGAGGCCGGGACCAAACACCGGGGAGCTGTTTTTT.

The chain links TRBV5-5 to TRBJ1-1, with 9 bases matching TRBD1. This CDR3 is 15 amino acids long. V shed 1 base and J 5 bases; nucleotides not matched to a gene: 6. In germline, CDR1 is SGHKS, CDR2 YYEKEE (reference sequence). CDR3 protein: CASSLTGGSITEAFF. In nucleotides, the CDR3 is TGTGCCAGCAGCTTGACAGGGGGCTCGATTACTGAAGCTTTCTTT.

The gene calls are TRBV15 and TRBJ2-1, with a possible D match to TRBD2 (6 bases). The CDR3 has 16 amino acids. Trimming left V 7 bases short and J 2 bases short, with 18 bases between. The germline V gene encodes CDR1 LNHNV and CDR2 YYDKDF (reference sequence). CDR3 DNA: TGTGCCACCACCGAGATAGGAGGGAGACCCTACAATGAGCAGTTCTTC. Translation: CATTEIGGRPYNEQFF.

This clone has only one observation. The gene calls are TRBV6-5 and TRBJ2-1; a possible D gene is TRBD1 (7 bases). The length of the CDR3 is 14 residues. The ends were cut back, 2 bases at V and 8 bases at J, with 13 bases in the middle. Germline V gene sequence: CDR1 MNHEY, CDR2 SVGAGI. The CDR3 spells CASSYSPRGDEQFF. The CDR3 nucleotides read TGTGCCAGCAGTTACAGCCCCAGGGGGGATGAGCAGTTCTTC.

The DNA of the CDR3 is TGTGCCAGCAGTGCTACAGATGGGGCAAACATTCAGTACTTC. Translating it yields CASSATDGANIQYF. This chain joins TRBV6-6 and TRBJ2-4; D may be TRBD1 (5 bases). The CDR3 extends over 14 amino acids. Trimming pared 5 bases from V and 6 bases from J, leaving 14 bases between. Germline V CDR1 and CDR2: MNHNY, SVGAGI (reference sequence).

As concerns this clone: Other DNA sequences from this sample encode an identical CDR3 as well. V is TRBV3-1 (or the pseudogene TRBV3-2) and J is TRBJ2-5; D not resolved. The germline V gene encodes CDR1 LGHDT and CDR2 YNNKEL (reference sequence). V shed 6 bases and J shed 5 bases, with 16 bases lying between them. The CDR3 has 14 amino acids. In DNA, the CDR3 is TGTGCCAGCAGTGCCCCGGGCCGTCCGGAGACCCAGTACTTC. Its protein is CASSAPGRPETQYF.

The rearrangement uses TRBV28 and TRBJ2-7; 9 bases match TRBD2. The junction had 10 bases not matched to a gene; V was cut back by 4 bases and J by 0 bases. CDR1 is MDHEN and CDR2 is SYDVKM in the germline V gene. CDR3 length: 17 amino acids. The CDR3 bases are TGTGCCAGCAGTTGGCGGCTTAGCGGGAGTAACTCCTACGAGCAGTACTTC. Protein: CASSWRLSGSNSYEQYF.

The chain links TRBV5-1 to TRBJ1-2; a possible D gene is TRBD1 (6 bases). Between the trimmed V and J ends, which lost 4 bases and 0 bases, there was a span of 13 bases. Germline CDR1 reads SGHRS; CDR2 reads YFSETQ. This CDR3 region has 15 residues. CDR3 in DNA: TGCGCCAGCAGCGCCGGACAGACCACTAACTATGGCTACACCTTC. It encodes CASSAGQTTNYGYTF.

J is TRBJ2-7 and V is TRBV5-8; TRBD1 is a possible D gene (6 bases). V was cut by 3 bases and J by 3 bases, with 10 bases left in between. The germline CDR1 and CDR2 sequences are SGHTS and YDEGEE. This CDR3 comprises 13 residues. CDR3 nucleotide sequence: TGTGCCAGCAGCTGGAGACAGGTCTACGAGCAGTACTTC. Translated, it gives CASSWRQVYEQYF.

The chain joins TRBV7-9 to TRBJ2-5; no clear D. The germline V gene encodes CDR1 SEHNR and CDR2 FQNEAQ (reference sequence). The CDR3 is 17 residues long. V dropped 0 bases and J dropped 2 bases, with 16 bases sitting between them. The CDR3 sequence is CASSLAGSAVRQETQYF. CDR3 in DNA: TGTGCCAGCAGCTTAGCTGGTTCCGCGGTCCGACAAGAGACCCAGTACTTC. The full variable domain, with the rest looked up from reference TRBV7-9 and TRBJ2-5, is DTGVSQNPRHKITKRGQNVTFRCDPISEHNRLYWYRQTLGQGPEFLTYFQNEAQLEKSRLLSDRFSAERPKGSFSTLEIQRTEQGDSAMYLCASSLAGSAVRQETQYFGPGTRLLVL.

This clone was seen just once. The genes are TRBV29-1 and TRBJ2-3, with 8 bases that match TRBD2. V gave up 2 bases and J gave up 2 bases; unmatched junction bases: 6. The CDR3 totals 15 residues. CDR1 is SQVTM and CDR2 is ANQGSEA in the germline V gene. The CDR3 DNA reads TGCAGCGTTGAAAAGGTGGGACTAGTCACAGATACGCAGTATTTT. This sequence encodes CSVEKVGLVTDTQYF.

A word on this clone: At one of its ends the junction is not consistent with the germline gene, which may arise from a read error. V usage is TRBV6-4 and J usage is TRBJ2-2; D possibly matches TRBD1 or TRBD2 (5 bases each). Per germline, CDR1 MRHNA and CDR2 SNTAGT. The CDR3 covers 15 residues. This CDR3 reads CASSEGPYNTGELFF. The CDR3 DNA reads TGTGCCAGCAGTGAGGGACCCTATAACACCGGGGAGTTGTTTTTT.

The V gene is TRBV3-1 (or the pseudogene TRBV3-2), the J gene TRBJ2-7; D is uncertain. Germline-derived CDR1 and CDR2 are LGHDT and YNNKEL (reference sequence). Trimming removed 0 bases from V and 6 bases from J, with 9 bases in between. This CDR3 is 13 amino acids long. The chain's CDR3 is CASSQEGPGEQYF. CDR3 coding DNA: TGTGCCAGCAGCCAAGAGGGCCCGGGCGAGCAGTACTTC.